This is a list of T cell receptor beta chains from one sample in a study of blood T cell repertoires in COVID-19. Profiling relied on immunoSEQ multiplex PCR, and the TCRdb table lists in-frame clones only, not all of them. The sample carries about 390,000 clones, roughly 89% recorded once. The sample comprised PBMCs or T cells enriched from blood (not recorded which). These receptors came from a woman aged 45-59 years who had recovered from COVID-19. CDR3s leave out the opening cysteine and the closing phenylalanine or tryptophan. Only part of the rows carry a size: once, few, many, or a class if the clone is expanded.

abundance | v_gene | CDR3aa
NA | TRBV7-2 | ASSPGLAHRYEQY
NA | TRBV10-3 | AISEHGGYEQF
NA | TRBV19 | ASSMSANSGNTIY
NA | TRBV5-4 | ASSPQGTAEAF
once | TRBV27 | ASSKGHTSYEQY
NA | TRBV3-1/TRBV3-2 | ASSQAGGETQY
NA | TRBV7-2 | ASSLQSGGYT
once | TRBV5-1 | ASSLGPSDSYEQY
NA | TRBV7-8 | ASSTSGEGEPQH
NA | TRBV11-3 | ASSFMTGNRYTGELF
NA | TRBV7-2 | ASSARRGGKWETQY
few | TRBV11-2 | ASSLPVGQGATEAF
NA | TRBV3-1/TRBV3-2 | ASSQDGQRNQPQH
NA | TRBV6-5 | ASSYYDRENTEAF
NA | TRBV28 | ASRSQGTGGGGYT
NA | TRBV12-3/TRBV12-4 | ASNLGQGGYT
NA | TRBV4-1 | ASSSEQGDYGYT
once | TRBV28 | ASGGFRYGYT
NA | TRBV7-8 | ASSLGTGYGYT
NA | TRBV5-1 | ASREGGAYEQY